A single sample gave rise to the 26 T cell receptor beta chains below, sequenced in a study of Ad26.COV2.S vaccination and SARS-CoV-2 variants (dated by TCRdb to about 2021). The treatment or condition label here, explained by the study, means: roughly 20 received Ad26.COV2.S at low or high dose, single or two shots; about 5 received placebo; per-sample allocation not given. For vaccine and placebo recipients, the sequenced repertoires came from samples collected on day 63 after the first injection. Library preparation was by the immunoSEQ multiplex PCR assay. TCRdb obtained this table from immuneACCESS and retained in-frame rearrangements with V and J assigned. These tables miss some clones; where compared with another copy, unresolved V genes account for less than half of the shortfall, and the remainder is unexplained. This sample has 430,000 or so clones in its table, and 85% to 90% of those were observed once. The ten largest clones capture about 2.4% of the sample.

This sample comprised peripheral blood, obtained in a trial of Ad26.COV2.S vaccine versus placebo. These receptors all come from a person between 18 and 65 years old who received the Ad26.COV2.S COVID-19 vaccine or a placebo.

This sequence joins TRBV4-3 and TRBJ2-1; 11 bases map to TRBD2. Germline V gives CDR1 LGHNA, CDR2 YSLEER. With V trimmed by 1 base and J by 4 bases, 9 bases remained unmatched. The length of the CDR3 is 18 residues. The DNA for the CDR3 is TGCGCCAGCAGCCAAGCCCCAGTAGCGGGAGGGCTTTACAATGAGCAGTTCTTC. It encodes CASSQAPVAGGLYNEQFF.

CDR3 protein: CASSQDEGANEKLFF. DNA for the CDR3: TGCGCCAGCAGCCAAGATGAGGGTGCCAATGAAAAACTGTTTTTT. The genes are TRBV4-3 and TRBJ1-4; the D is unclear. Trimming cost V 0 bases and J 5 bases, with 10 bases left between them. Germline V gene sequence: CDR1 LGHNA, CDR2 YSLEER. This CDR3 is built from 15 residues.

The chain combines TRBV5-1 with TRBJ2-5, with 7 nucleotides matching TRBD1. Unmatched junction bases numbered 6, after V lost 4 bases and J lost 0 bases. Per the germline V gene, CDR1 is SGHRS and CDR2 is YFSETQ. The CDR3 totals 15 residues. CDR3 DNA: TGCGCCAGCAGCCCGGACAGGACGTACCAAGAGACCCAGTACTTC. Protein sequence: CASSPDRTYQETQYF.

The chain links TRBV5-4 to TRBJ2-1; D remains ambiguous. CDR3 length equals 13 residues. CDR1 SGHNT and CDR2 YYREEE come from the germline V gene (reference sequence). V lost 0 bases and J lost 3, with 4 bases in between. The CDR3 region is CASSLVDYNEQFF. CDR3 coding DNA: TGTGCCAGCAGCTTGGTAGACTACAATGAGCAGTTCTTC.

The chain recombines TRBV18 with TRBJ1-2; D may be TRBD1 (5 bases). Trimming stripped 3 bases from V and 5 bases from J, with 13 bases between. Germline V CDR1 and CDR2: KGHSH, LQKENI. The CDR3 has 14 residues. CDR3 protein: CASSPGRERYGYTF. In DNA, the CDR3 is TGTGCCAGCTCACCGGGACGGGAGCGATATGGCTACACCTTC.

V usage is TRBV24-1 and J usage is TRBJ2-3; 10 nucleotides agree with TRBD2. This CDR3 is 15 amino acids long. J was trimmed by 6 bases and V by 6 bases; bases with no gene match: 8. The germline V gene has CDR1 KGHDR and CDR2 SFDVKD. The CDR3 spells CATSRNSGRLDTQYF. The DNA of the CDR3 is TGTGCCACCAGTAGGAATAGCGGGAGGTTGGATACGCAGTATTTT.

The rearrangement joins TRBV15 to TRBJ2-7, with D perhaps matching TRBD1 or TRBD2 (5 bases each). Looked up from germline, CDR1 is LNHNV and CDR2 is YYDKDF (reference sequence). V was clipped by 3 bases and J by 2 bases, with 11 bases between them. CDR3 length: 14 amino acids. The CDR3 loop is CATSRGPGPYEQYF. The CDR3 bases are TGTGCCACCAGCAGGGGACCAGGGCCCTACGAGCAGTACTTC.

This chain joins TRBV6-6 and TRBJ1-3; weak D call: TRBD1 (5 bases). This CDR3 has 16 residues. Looked up from germline, CDR1 is MNHNY and CDR2 is SVGAGI (reference sequence). The V end was cut by 7 bases, the J end by 0 bases, with 16 bases between. The CDR3 DNA reads TGTGCCAGCACCTGGGGACCAGAAGTCTCTGGAAACACCATATATTTT. Protein sequence: CASTWGPEVSGNTIYF.

In its sample, this clone was seen a few times. A junction boundary mismatches the germline segment, possibly from a read error. The gene calls are TRBV5-1 and TRBJ1-2; 9 nucleotides match TRBD1. Per germline, CDR1 SGHRS and CDR2 YFSETQ. CDR3 length equals 14 residues. For the CDR3, the DNA is TGCGCCAGCAGCTTGGGAAACCTAGGACAGGGGTTGGTCTTC. As protein: CASSLGNLGQGLVF.

The gene calls are TRBV3-1 (or the pseudogene TRBV3-2) and TRBJ1-3, with D perhaps matching TRBD1 (6 bases). The CDR3 covers 15 residues. Germline loops: CDR1 LGHDT, CDR2 YNNKEL (reference sequence). V lost 7 bases and J lost 2, with 15 bases in between. The DNA for the CDR3 is TGTGCCAGCACCCTAAACAGGGACCCTGGAAACACCATATATTTT. This sequence encodes CASTLNRDPGNTIYF.

V is TRBV10-3 and J is TRBJ2-5; the D is unclear. CDR1 ENHRY and CDR2 SYGVKD come from the germline V gene. The CDR3 is made up of 15 amino acids. V shed 3 bases and J shed 5 bases, with 16 bases lying between them. CDR3 in DNA: TGTGCCATCAGTGAATTTCGGTCCGGAGATGAGACCCAGTACTTC. It encodes CAISEFRSGDETQYF.

CDR3 nucleotides: TGTGCCAGCAGAATACTAACCAAGGTGCGGGAAAAACTGTTTTTT. Translated, it gives CASRILTKVREKLFF. V is TRBV27 and J is TRBJ1-4, with unresolved D. The CDR3 contains 15 residues. Trimming removed 6 bases from V and 8 bases from J, with 19 bases in between. CDR1 is MNHEY and CDR2 is SMNVEV in the germline V gene (reference sequence).

The chain has TRBV2 and TRBJ2-7; tentative D call: TRBD2 (6 bases). V was pared by 7 bases and J by 3 bases, with 16 bases between. This CDR3 comprises 14 residues. Germline V lookup: CDR1 SNHLY, CDR2 FYNNEI. The CDR3 loop reads CASKPGDLYYEQYF. For the CDR3, the DNA is TGTGCCAGCAAACCCGGGGACTTATACTACGAGCAGTACTTC.

This chain connects TRBV2 to TRBJ2-5; D gene ambiguous. Germline V gene sequence: CDR1 SNHLY, CDR2 FYNNEI. Trimming cost V 6 bases and J 7 bases, with 15 bases left between them. CDR3 length equals 13 residues. CDR3 residues: CASRLSVLVTQYF. The DNA of the CDR3 is TGTGCCAGCAGGTTGTCAGTCCTTGTGACCCAGTACTTC.

With respect to this clone: Other DNA variants within this sample encode the same CDR3. The rearrangement uses TRBV18 and TRBJ1-2, with 10 bases fitting TRBD1. This CDR3 is 14 amino acids long. V dropped 3 bases and J dropped 3; count of bases not matched to a gene: 1. Germline CDR1 and CDR2: KGHSH and LQKENI. The CDR3 coding sequence is TGTGCCAGCTCACCGGGGACAGGGGACTATGGCTACACCTTC. It codes for CASSPGTGDYGYTF.

The count of this clone is one. V usage is TRBV7-2 and J usage is TRBJ1-1, with D possibly matching TRBD1 (5 bases). Germline V CDR1 and CDR2: SGHTA, FQGNSA. The germline V and J ends were trimmed by 5 bases and 3 bases, with 13 bases remaining between them. There are 14 residues in the CDR3. Here the CDR3 DNA reads TGTGCCAGCAGCATAAGGGGCGGGGACACTGAAGCTTTCTTT. Protein product: CASSIRGGDTEAFF. The variable domain in full, completed from reference TRBV7-2 and TRBJ1-1, reads GAGVSQSPSNKVTEKGKDVELRCDPISGHTALYWYRQSLGQGLEFLIYFQGNSAPDKSGLPSDRFSAERTGGSVSTLTIQRTQQEDSAVYLCASSIRGGDTEAFFGQGTRLTVV.

The chain joins TRBV4-2 to TRBJ2-1, with 10 bases that match TRBD2. CDR3 size: 17 residues. Germline loops: CDR1 LGHNA, CDR2 YNFKEQ. The junction had 11 bases not matched to a gene; V was cut back by 1 base and J by 8 bases. The CDR3 is CASSQGWGLAGADEQFF. The CDR3, as DNA: TGTGCCAGCAGCCAAGGGTGGGGGCTAGCGGGAGCTGATGAGCAGTTCTTC.

The chain recombines TRBV18 with TRBJ2-1, with D possibly TRBD1 on 5 matching bases. CDR3 length: 12 residues. Trimming took 8 bases from V and 8 from J, leaving 13 bases between them. Germline assignment: CDR1 KGHSH and CDR2 LQKENI. In DNA, the CDR3 is TGTGCCAGCCGCAGGGTAGGAGATGAGCAGTTCTTC. Amino acid sequence: CASRRVGDEQFF. The full variable domain, its missing parts supplied by reference TRBV18 and TRBJ2-1, is NAGVMQNPRHLVRRRGQEARLRCSPMKGHSHVYWYRQLPEEGLKFMVYLQKENIIDESGMPKERFSAEFPKEGPSILRIQQVVRGDSAAYFCASRRVGDEQFFGPGTRLTVL.

This rearrangement joins TRBV27 to TRBJ2-1, with 16 positions matching TRBD2. The CDR3 loop spans 17 amino acids. Germline values: CDR1 MNHEY, CDR2 SMNVEV (reference sequence). Trimming cost V 6 bases and J 4 bases; bases outside gene matches: 6. The CDR3 sequence is CASSQLGLAGGYNEQFF. CDR3 in DNA: TGTGCCAGCAGCCAGCTGGGACTAGCGGGGGGGTACAATGAGCAGTTCTTC.

This rearrangement joins TRBV5-1 to TRBJ1-2; D might be TRBD1 (6 bases). Germline assignment: CDR1 SGHRS and CDR2 YFSETQ. V lost 0 bases and J 2 bases, leaving 8 bases between the germline ends. The CDR3 totals 14 residues. CDR3 in amino acids: CASSLDRENYGYTF. Written as DNA, the CDR3 is TGCGCCAGCAGCTTGGACAGGGAAAACTATGGCTACACCTTC.

About this clone: Other nucleotide sequences in the sample specify the same CDR3. This rearrangement joins TRBV5-8 to TRBJ2-3, with TRBD2 matching over 7 bases. The germline CDR1 and CDR2 sequences are SGHTS and YDEGEE. J gave up 1 base and V 2 bases, and 1 base lay outside the gene matches. This CDR3 is built from 14 residues. The DNA of the CDR3 is TGTGCCAGCAGCTTTCTAGCGGGCACAGATACGCAGTATTTT. This encodes CASSFLAGTDTQYF.

This clone was detected a few times. The rearrangement links TRBV18 to TRBJ1-4; D is possibly TRBD1 (5 bases). The CDR3 runs to 15 residues. Germline CDR1 reads KGHSH; CDR2 reads LQKENI. V lost 3 bases and J 3 bases, leaving 11 bases between the germline ends. The chain's CDR3 is CASSPSWGANEKLFF. The DNA for the CDR3 is TGTGCCAGCTCACCCTCATGGGGGGCTAATGAAAAACTGTTTTTT.

The chain couples TRBV18 to TRBJ2-1; TRBD1 matches at 8 bases. Germline CDR1 reads KGHSH; CDR2 reads LQKENI. Trimming at V came to 6 bases and at J to 7 bases, leaving 14 bases not matched to a gene. The CDR3 runs 16 residues. The CDR3 DNA is TGTGCCAGCTCCCCCCTTCGACAGGGGCGCTTTAATGAGCAGTTCTTC. It encodes CASSPLRQGRFNEQFF.

There are a few counts of this clone. The chain is built from TRBV6-5 and TRBJ1-6; 8 positions agree with TRBD1. Germline-derived CDR1 and CDR2 are MNHEY and SVGAGI. This CDR3 region has 14 residues. The junction had 5 bases not matched to a gene; V was cut back by 6 bases and J by 7 bases. The CDR3 sequence: CASRAGTGNSPLHF. The CDR3, as DNA: TGTGCCAGCAGAGCCGGGACAGGCAATTCACCCCTCCACTTT.

This chain joins TRBV20-1 and TRBJ1-2; TRBD1 might be the D (6 bases). The CDR3 is made up of 14 amino acids. The germline CDR1 and CDR2 sequences are DFQATT and SNEGSKA (reference sequence). The V end lost 3 bases, the J end lost 0 bases, and 11 bases lay between the germline ends. CDR3 residues: CSASRGGSNYGYTF. CDR3 bases: TGCAGTGCTAGTAGGGGGGGATCTAACTATGGCTACACCTTC.

The rearrangement joins TRBV5-8 to TRBJ2-5, with D perhaps matching TRBD2 (6 bases). CDR3 size: 16 residues. V was pared by 7 bases and J by 7 bases, with 26 bases between. Germline V lookup: CDR1 SGHTS, CDR2 YDEGEE. The CDR3 coding sequence is TGTGCCAGCCCAAACCCACCGGGACTGGAGTCGTTGACCCAGTACTTC. This gives the protein CASPNPPGLESLTQYF.